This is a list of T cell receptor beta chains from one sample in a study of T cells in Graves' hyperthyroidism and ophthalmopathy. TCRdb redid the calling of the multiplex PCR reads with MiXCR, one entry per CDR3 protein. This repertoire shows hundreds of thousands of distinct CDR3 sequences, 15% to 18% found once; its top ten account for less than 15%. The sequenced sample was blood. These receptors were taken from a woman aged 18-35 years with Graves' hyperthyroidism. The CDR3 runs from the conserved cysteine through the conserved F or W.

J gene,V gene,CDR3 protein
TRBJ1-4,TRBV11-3,CASMGETNEKLFF
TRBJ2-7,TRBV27,CASSSSVGPREQYF
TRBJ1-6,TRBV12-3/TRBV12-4,CASCGEVKSPLHF
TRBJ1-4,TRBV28,CASSGGDEKLFF
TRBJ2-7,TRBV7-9,CASSSGLALGEQYF
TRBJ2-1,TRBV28,CASSPGSVGVAFF
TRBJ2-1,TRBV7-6,CASSLASLAYNEQFF
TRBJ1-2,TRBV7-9,CASSVGQGLDYGYTF
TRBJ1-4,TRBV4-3,CASSQDRVATNEKLFF
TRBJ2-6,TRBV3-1,CASSLYPVQGGAGANVLTF